This is a list of T cell receptor beta chains from one sample in a study of T-cell memory formation after mild COVID-19. TCRdb ran MiXCR on the 5' RACE reads and lists one entry per CDR3 protein. Among more than 250,000 distinct CDR3 sequences listed, roughly 18% were seen once. Material: PBMCs or a T cell subset sorted from them (not recorded which). These receptor sequences come from a man between 18 and 29 years old who had mild COVID-19 (a few samples of this study predate the infection). Cell type and time point are not known. Each CDR3 is given with its conserved first and last residue. Each record gives: CDR3 DNA, CDR3 protein, clone size, D gene, V gene, J gene. The D gene is left open where the match is weak. Clone size is stated in some rows and not others, as once, few, many or a class when expanded.

TGCGCCAGCAGCTTGACGGATGGGAATGAAAAACTGTTTTTT	CASSLTDGNEKLFF	once	-	TRBV5-1	TRBJ1-4
TGTGCCAGCAGCTTCAGGGGGGTATACGAGCAGTACTTC	CASSFRGVYEQYF	-	-	TRBV21-1	TRBJ2-7
TGCGCCAGCAGCCAAGAATCCCAGAGGAAGTACTTC	CASSQESQRKYF	-	-	TRBV4-1	TRBJ2-5
TGTGCCAGCAGCTTTTTCGATAGCAATCAGCCCCAGCATTTT	CASSFFDSNQPQHF	few	-	TRBV5-5	TRBJ1-5
TGTGCCAGCAGCCAAAGCAACACTGAAGCTTTCTTT	CASSQSNTEAFF	few	-	TRBV3-1	TRBJ1-1
TGTGCCAGCAGCGTAGAACTGGGGGGGACCTATGGCTACACCTTC	CASSVELGGTYGYTF	-	-	TRBV7-9	TRBJ1-2
TGTGCCAGCAGCGTAGATGCGAGGGGGCCCGGGGAGCTGTTTTTT	CASSVDARGPGELFF	few	TRBD1	TRBV9	TRBJ2-2
TGTGCCAGCAGCCAACCCTCCTGGGGGGGTACCCTAGAGACCCAGTACTTC	CASSQPSWGGTLETQYF	few	TRBD2	TRBV3-1	TRBJ2-5
TGCAGTGCTAGAGATACCGTTCGCGGGGGGGCCTTGGGTGAGACCCAGTACTTC	CSARDTVRGGALGETQYF	-	TRBD2	TRBV20-1	TRBJ2-5
TGTGCCAGCAGCCGGGGCTACGTGGCAGAGACCCAGTACTTC	CASSRGYVAETQYF	-	-	TRBV7-9	TRBJ2-5
TGTGCCAGCAGCCAAGATTTAGTAGGGGGCTACGAGCAGTACTTC	CASSQDLVGGYEQYF	few	-	TRBV4-2	TRBJ2-7
TGTGCCAGCTCACCGGACAGAAAAGCTTTCTTT	CASSPDRKAFF	few	-	TRBV18	TRBJ1-1
TGTGCCAGCAGCCTCGGGGAGGGTGAAAAACTGTTTTTT	CASSLGEGEKLFF	-	-	TRBV7-8	TRBJ1-4
TGTGCCAGCAGCGTAGAGGCAGGGGTCGGTGAAAAACTGTTTTTT	CASSVEAGVGEKLFF	-	-	TRBV9	TRBJ1-4
TGTGCTAGCAGCTCAGGGACAGGATTTTACAATGAGCAGTTCTTC	CASSSGTGFYNEQFF	-	TRBD1	TRBV7-7	TRBJ2-1
TGTGCCAGCAGCTTAGGGGGAGGAACGAATTCACCCCTCCACTTT	CASSLGGGTNSPLHF	-	-	TRBV7-2	TRBJ1-6
TGTGCCAGCAGGGTTAACACCGGGGAGCTGTTTTTT	CASRVNTGELFF	many	-	TRBV12-3/TRBV12-4	TRBJ2-2
TGTGCCAGCAGTGATGGCTTTACGGGCAAACTGTTTTTT	CASSDGFTGKLFF	few	-	TRBV6-1	TRBJ1-4
TGCGCCAGCAGTGAGTTCGCCGGGGAGCTGTTTTTT	CASSEFAGELFF	few	-	TRBV10-1	TRBJ2-2
TGCAGTGCTAGAGTGCTTGCCTCAGAAGGGAAACTGTTTTTT	CSARVLASEGKLFF	-	-	TRBV20-1	TRBJ1-4
TGCAGCGTTCCGCGGGGGGGGTCAGATACGCAGTATTTT	CSVPRGGSDTQYF	few	TRBD2	TRBV29-1	TRBJ2-3
TGTGCCAGCAGCTTGTATCTAGAAGGGAAGCAGCCCCAGCATTTT	CASSLYLEGKQPQHF	-	-	TRBV5-5	TRBJ1-5
TGTGCCAGCAGCCCCGTTGGGGCAGGAGAAAAACTGTTTTTT	CASSPVGAGEKLFF	few	-	TRBV7-9	TRBJ1-4
TGTGCCAGCAGCCACGAACAGGGAGCGAGCAATCAGCCCCAGCATTTT	CASSHEQGASNQPQHF	-	-	TRBV4-2	TRBJ1-5
TGTGCCAGCAGCTTTAGCTCCCAAGGGGGCGGCGACTATGGCTACACCTTC	CASSFSSQGGGDYGYTF	-	TRBD1	TRBV7-2	TRBJ1-2
TGTGCCATCAGTGAGAAGGTTGGGGAAAAACTGTTTTTT	CAISEKVGEKLFF	few	-	TRBV10-3	TRBJ1-4
TGCGCCAGCAGCTTGGAAACTAGCGGGCGCTACAATGAGCAGTTCTTC	CASSLETSGRYNEQFF	-	TRBD2	TRBV5-1	TRBJ2-1
TGCAGCGCGTCAATCAGGGCAGAAGCTTTCTTT	CSASIRAEAFF	once	-	TRBV29-1	TRBJ1-1
TGCGCCAGCAGCCAAGAAGTTACGACAGGGAGAGGAAACACCATATATTTT	CASSQEVTTGRGNTIYF	few	TRBD1	TRBV4-3	TRBJ1-3
TGTGCCAGCAGCGGCAGGGGGATTCTCCCTGAAGCTTTCTTT	CASSGRGILPEAFF	-	TRBD1	TRBV7-9	TRBJ1-1
TGTGCCAGCAGCTTGGATGACAGGGTCAATGAGCAGTTCTTC	CASSLDDRVNEQFF	many	TRBD1	TRBV5-5	TRBJ2-1
TGTGCCAGCAGCTTAAGTCTAGCACCCGGGGAGCTGTTTTTT	CASSLSLAPGELFF	-	-	TRBV7-9	TRBJ2-2
TGTGCCAGCAGCCCCCGAGTTGGGCACGATACGCAGTATTTT	CASSPRVGHDTQYF	-	-	TRBV7-9	TRBJ2-3
TGTGCCAGCAGCTGGACTGGGGGAGAGACCCAGTACTTC	CASSWTGGETQYF	few	-	TRBV7-2	TRBJ2-5
TGCAGTGCTCCCGACAGGGTAGGGACTGAAGCTTTCTTT	CSAPDRVGTEAFF	few	TRBD1	TRBV20-1	TRBJ1-1
TGCGCCAGCAGCCAAGTGAGGGGTCAGGGCGAGCAGTACTTC	CASSQVRGQGEQYF	-	-	TRBV4-3	TRBJ2-7
TGTGCCACCAGGGATTCGGGACAGGGGGTAGGGTCACCCCTCCACTTT	CATRDSGQGVGSPLHF	few	TRBD1	TRBV10-3	TRBJ1-6
TGTGCCAGCATCACTAGCGGGGGAGATACGCAGTATTTT	CASITSGGDTQYF	many	TRBD2	TRBV12-3/TRBV12-4	TRBJ2-3
TGTGCCAGCAGTGTTCCGGATAGCACTGAAGCTTTCTTT	CASSVPDSTEAFF	few	-	TRBV12-3/TRBV12-4	TRBJ1-1
TGCAGCGTTGAATCGGGGGGAAGGACTGAAGCTTTCTTT	CSVESGGRTEAFF	-	-	TRBV29-1	TRBJ1-1
TGTGCCAGCAGTTCCAGGCGGAGCGGAACCCAGTACTTC	CASSSRRSGTQYF	-	-	TRBV6-5	TRBJ2-5
TGTGCCGCCTCTGGGGGGGCCAATCAGCCCCAGCATTTT	CAASGGANQPQHF	-	-	TRBV30	TRBJ1-5
TGTGCCAGCAGCTTACTGCGGGGTACTGAAGCTTTCTTT	CASSLLRGTEAFF	-	-	TRBV7-2	TRBJ1-1
TGTGCCAGCAGCTTAGAACGGACTAGCGGGGCGGGGGAGACCCAGTACTTC	CASSLERTSGAGETQYF	-	TRBD2	TRBV11-2	TRBJ2-5
TGCGCCAGCAGCTTGGAAGGACTAGCGGGGGGACGGGCTGAGACCCAGTACTTC	CASSLEGLAGGRAETQYF	few	TRBD2	TRBV5-1	TRBJ2-5
TGTGCCAGCAGCTTAGAGGCGGGTTGGGACACCGGGGAGCTGTTTTTT	CASSLEAGWDTGELFF	few	-	TRBV7-7	TRBJ2-2
TGTGCCAGCGGGCAGGGAACAAGCACAGATACGCAGTATTTT	CASGQGTSTDTQYF	-	-	TRBV5-6	TRBJ2-3
TGTGCCAGCAACGTCCATAGCGGCACCGGGGAGCTGTTTTTT	CASNVHSGTGELFF	-	-	TRBV2	TRBJ2-2
TGTGCCAGCAGCCAAGAGGGGACAGCGTACGAGCAGTACTTC	CASSQEGTAYEQYF	-	TRBD1	TRBV3-1	TRBJ2-7
TGTGCCAGCAGACCCGGGGGTAGGAACACTGAAGCTTTCTTT	CASRPGGRNTEAFF	-	-	TRBV12-3/TRBV12-4	TRBJ1-1